The subject of this entry is one T cell receptor (beta chain). Its antigen remains unknown. These data belong to a study of T cells after yellow fever vaccination. Points from the study as a whole: There was a possibility that FACS-sorted repertoires contained abundant clonotypes contaminating from the bulk population.

Germline values: CDR1 MDHEN, CDR2 SYDVKM. V lost 5 bases, J lost 6 bases, and 16 bases lay in between. This CDR3 contains 15 residues. TCRdb re-called the 5' RACE reads through MiXCR, storing one row per CDR3 protein. The repertoire has 300,000 or so distinct CDR3 sequences, around 13% of them found once; the top ten carry about 0.54%. The sequencing used CD4+ T cells sorted from PBMCs, collected 45 days after the yellow fever booster vaccination. The chain has TRBV28 and TRBJ2-2; D is possibly TRBD1 (5 bases). The receptor was isolated from a man in his thirties or forties who received the YFV17D yellow fever vaccine. CDR3 nucleotide sequence: TGTGCCAGCAGTAAATGGGGCGCACAACCCGGGGAGCTGTTTTTT. Amino acid sequence: CASSKWGAQPGELFF.